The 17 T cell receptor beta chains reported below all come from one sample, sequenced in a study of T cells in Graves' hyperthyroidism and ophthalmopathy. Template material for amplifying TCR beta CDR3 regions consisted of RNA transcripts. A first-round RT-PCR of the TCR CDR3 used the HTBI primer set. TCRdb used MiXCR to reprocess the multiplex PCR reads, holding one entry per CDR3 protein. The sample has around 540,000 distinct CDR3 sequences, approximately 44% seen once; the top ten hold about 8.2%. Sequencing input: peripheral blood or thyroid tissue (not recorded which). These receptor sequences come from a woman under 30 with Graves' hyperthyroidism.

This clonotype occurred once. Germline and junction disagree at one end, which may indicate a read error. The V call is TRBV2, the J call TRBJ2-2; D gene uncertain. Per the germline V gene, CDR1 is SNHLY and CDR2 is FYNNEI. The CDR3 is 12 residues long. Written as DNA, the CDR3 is TGTGCCATCAGTTACCTCACCGGGGAGCTGTTTTTT. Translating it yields CAISYLTGELFF.

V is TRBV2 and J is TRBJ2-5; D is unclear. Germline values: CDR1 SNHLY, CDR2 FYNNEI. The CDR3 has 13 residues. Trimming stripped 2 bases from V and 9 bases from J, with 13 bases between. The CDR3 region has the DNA TGTGCCAGCAGTGAAATAGGGCGTGAGGCCCAGTACTTC. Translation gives CASSEIGREAQYF.

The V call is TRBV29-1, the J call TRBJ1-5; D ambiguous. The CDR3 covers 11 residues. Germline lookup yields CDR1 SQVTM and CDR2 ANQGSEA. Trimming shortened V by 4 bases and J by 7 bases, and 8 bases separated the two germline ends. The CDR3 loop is CSVAELQPQHF. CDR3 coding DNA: TGCAGCGTTGCCGAATTGCAGCCCCAGCATTTT.

CDR3 residues: CASTGTGGPSRRSPLHF. The CDR3 DNA follows: TGTGCCAGTACCGGGACAGGGGGCCCCTCGAGAAGGTCACCCCTCCACTTT. The J gene is TRBJ1-6, the V gene TRBV19; TRBD1 matches at 12 bases. The V segment lost 7 bases and the J segment 10 bases; nucleotides outside the gene matches: 14. Germline V CDR1 and CDR2: LNHDA, SQIVND (reference sequence). The CDR3 contains 17 residues.

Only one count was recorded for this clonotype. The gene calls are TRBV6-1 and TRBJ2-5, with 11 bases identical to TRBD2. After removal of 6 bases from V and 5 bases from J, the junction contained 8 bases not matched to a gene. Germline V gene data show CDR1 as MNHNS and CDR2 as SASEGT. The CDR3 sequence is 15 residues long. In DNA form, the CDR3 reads TGTGCCAGCAGAGACACTAGCGGGAGTTGGGAGACCCAGTACTTC. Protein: CASRDTSGSWETQYF.

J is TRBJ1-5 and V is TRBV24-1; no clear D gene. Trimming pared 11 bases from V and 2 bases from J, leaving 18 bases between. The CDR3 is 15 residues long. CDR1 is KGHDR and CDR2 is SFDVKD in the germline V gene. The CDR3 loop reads CASSSTDTRNQPQHF. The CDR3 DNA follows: TGTGCCAGCAGCTCTACAGACACCCGCAATCAGCCCCAGCATTTT.

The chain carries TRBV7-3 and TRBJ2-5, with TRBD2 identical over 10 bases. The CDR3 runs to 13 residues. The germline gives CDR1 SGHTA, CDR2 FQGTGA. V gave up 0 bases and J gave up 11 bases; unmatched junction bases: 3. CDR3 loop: CASSLTGLAEQYF. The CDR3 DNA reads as TGTGCCAGCAGCTTAACCGGACTAGCGGAGCAGTACTTC.

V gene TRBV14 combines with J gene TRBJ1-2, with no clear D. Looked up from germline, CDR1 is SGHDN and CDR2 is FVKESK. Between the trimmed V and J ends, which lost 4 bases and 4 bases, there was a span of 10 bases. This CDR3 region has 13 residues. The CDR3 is CASSRGLGYGYTF. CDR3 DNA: TGTGCCAGCAGCCGAGGGCTGGGCTATGGCTACACCTTC.

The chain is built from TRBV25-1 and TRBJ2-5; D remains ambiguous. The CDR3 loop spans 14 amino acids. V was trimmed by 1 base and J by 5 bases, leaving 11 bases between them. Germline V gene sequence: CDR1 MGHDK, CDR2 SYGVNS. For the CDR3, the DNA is TGTGCCAGCAGTGAATTTGCGCCATTGGAGACCCAGTACTTC. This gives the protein CASSEFAPLETQYF.

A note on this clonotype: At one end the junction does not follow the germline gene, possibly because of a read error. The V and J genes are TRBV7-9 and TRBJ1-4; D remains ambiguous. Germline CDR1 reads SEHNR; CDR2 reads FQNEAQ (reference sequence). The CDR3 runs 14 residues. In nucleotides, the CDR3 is TGTGCCAGCAGCTTTGGAATTTTTGGAGAAAGACTGTTTTTT. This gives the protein CASSFGIFGERLFF.

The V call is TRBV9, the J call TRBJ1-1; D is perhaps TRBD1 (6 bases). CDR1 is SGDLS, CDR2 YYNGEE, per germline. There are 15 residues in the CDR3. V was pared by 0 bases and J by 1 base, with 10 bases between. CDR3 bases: TGTGCCAGCAGCGTAGTAGACAGGTCGAACACTGAAGCTTTCTTT. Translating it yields CASSVVDRSNTEAFF.

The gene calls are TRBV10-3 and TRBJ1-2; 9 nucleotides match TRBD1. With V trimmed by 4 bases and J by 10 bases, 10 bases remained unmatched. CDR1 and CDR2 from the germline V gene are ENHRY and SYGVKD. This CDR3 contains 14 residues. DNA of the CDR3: TGTGCCATCAGTGCCGGACCGGGACAGGGAGACTACACCTTC. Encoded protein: CAISAGPGQGDYTF.

CDR3 nucleotide sequence: TGTGCCAGTGGGGGGGCGATGGGCGGCTACGAGCAGTACTTC. It specifies CASGGAMGGYEQYF. V usage is TRBV19 and J usage is TRBJ2-7; a weak D match, TRBD2 (7 bases). The CDR3 consists of 14 residues. CDR1 LNHDA and CDR2 SQIVND come from the germline V gene (reference sequence). V was shortened by 8 bases and J by 3 bases, with 17 bases between the two germline ends.

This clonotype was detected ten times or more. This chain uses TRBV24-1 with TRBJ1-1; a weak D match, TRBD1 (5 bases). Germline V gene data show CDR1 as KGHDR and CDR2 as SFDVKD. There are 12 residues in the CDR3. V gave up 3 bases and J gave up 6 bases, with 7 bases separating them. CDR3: CATSDDSAEAFF. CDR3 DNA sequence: TGTGCCACCAGTGATGACAGCGCTGAAGCTTTCTTT.

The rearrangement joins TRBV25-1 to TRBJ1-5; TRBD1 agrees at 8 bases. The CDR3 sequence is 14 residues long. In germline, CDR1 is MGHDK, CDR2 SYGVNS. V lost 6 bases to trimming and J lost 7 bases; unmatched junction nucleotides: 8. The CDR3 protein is CASSSGQGSQPQHF. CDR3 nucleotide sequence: TGTGCCAGCAGCTCAGGACAGGGATCACAGCCCCAGCATTTT.

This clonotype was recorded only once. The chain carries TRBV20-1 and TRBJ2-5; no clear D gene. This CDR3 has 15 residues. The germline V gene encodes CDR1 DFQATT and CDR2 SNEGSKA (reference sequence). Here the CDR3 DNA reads TGCAGCGCCCCGGACGGGCTCGGAGTTCGAGAGACCCAGTACTTC. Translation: CSAPDGLGVRETQYF.

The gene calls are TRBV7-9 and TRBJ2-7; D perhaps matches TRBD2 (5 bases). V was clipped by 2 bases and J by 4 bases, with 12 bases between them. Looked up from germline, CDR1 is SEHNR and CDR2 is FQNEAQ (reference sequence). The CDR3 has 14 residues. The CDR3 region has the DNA TGTGCCAGCAGCTTATATGCGGGTGGGTACGAGCAGTACTTC. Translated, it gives CASSLYAGGYEQYF.